These 9 T cell receptor beta chains share one sample of origin, sequenced in a study of cytomegalovirus exposure and HLA in healthy donors. Primers included in the PCR were 60 Vbeta and 13 Jbeta primers. The data were produced by immunoSEQ multiplex PCR, yet TCRdb's version contains in-frame clones alone and is incomplete. The data hold approximately 200,000 clones, with just over 75% observed a single time. Sequencing was carried out using PBMCs. The receptors stem from a man aged 30 to 39 in good health and CMV-seronegative.

The chain carries TRBV2 and TRBJ2-1, with 9 bases matching TRBD2. The V gene's germline CDR1 is SNHLY and CDR2 FYNNEI. The CDR3 contains 17 residues. V shed 2 bases and J 0 bases; nucleotides not matched to a gene: 5. Here the CDR3 DNA reads TGTGCCAGCAGTGAATTGGGTAGCGGGAGCTCCTACAATGAGCAGTTCTTC. Translated, it gives CASSELGSGSSYNEQFF.

Only a few counts were recorded for this clone. The V call is TRBV7-3, the J call TRBJ2-7; TRBD2 aligns across 7 bases. V shed 2 bases and J 3 bases; nucleotides not matched to a gene: 7. Germline lookup yields CDR1 SGHTA and CDR2 FQGTGA. The CDR3 has 15 amino acids. The CDR3 spells CASSLWAGANYEQYF. The CDR3 DNA is TGTGCCAGCAGCTTATGGGCGGGAGCAAACTACGAGCAGTACTTC.

This sequence joins TRBV9 and TRBJ2-7; D might be TRBD1 (6 bases). The CDR3 sequence is 12 residues long. V was clipped by 4 bases and J by 3 bases, with 8 bases between them. Germline lookup yields CDR1 SGDLS and CDR2 YYNGEE. CDR3 loop: CASSTDSYEQYF. In nucleotides, the CDR3 is TGTGCCAGCAGCACGGACAGCTACGAGCAGTACTTC.

The gene calls are TRBV18 and TRBJ2-3, with D tentatively TRBD1 (5 bases). The length of the CDR3 is 15 residues. Germline assignment: CDR1 KGHSH and CDR2 LQKENI. Between the trimmed V and J ends, which lost 6 bases and 0 bases, there was a span of 13 bases. CDR3 sequence (DNA): TGTGCCAGCTCCCCCAGGGTGGGTAGCACAGATACGCAGTATTTT. This encodes CASSPRVGSTDTQYF.

V and J are TRBV6-1 and TRBJ2-5, with a weak D call TRBD2 (5 bases). Germline values: CDR1 MNHNS, CDR2 SASEGT. Trimming shortened V by 9 bases and J by 5 bases, and 19 bases separated the two germline ends. The CDR3 length is 14 residues. CDR3 DNA sequence: TGTGCCAGTGGTTCCCCCGGGGTCAGGGAGACCCAGTACTTC. Protein sequence: CASGSPGVRETQYF.

This clone was recorded only once. V is TRBV27 and J is TRBJ2-7; a possible D gene is TRBD1 (6 bases). This CDR3 is built from 14 residues. Germline V gives CDR1 MNHEY, CDR2 SMNVEV (reference sequence). The V gene lost 1 base and the J gene lost 2 bases, with 9 bases spanning the gap. CDR3 in DNA: TGTGCCAGCAGTTTATTACAGGGCGCCTACGAGCAGTACTTC. It is translated as CASSLLQGAYEQYF.

V gene TRBV9 combines with J gene TRBJ2-6; D gene unclear. The CDR3 is 16 residues long. CDR1 and CDR2 from the germline V gene are SGDLS and YYNGEE. V was clipped by 5 bases and J by 4 bases, with 16 bases between them. The CDR3: CASRNAPGSGANVLTF. The CDR3 DNA reads TGTGCCAGCAGAAATGCCCCGGGTTCAGGGGCCAACGTCCTGACTTTC.

The chain recombines TRBV29-1 with TRBJ2-5; tentatively, D is TRBD1 (5 bases). The J call may not be correct, given that the DNA end is closer to TRBJ2-7. From germline, CDR1 is SQVTM and CDR2 ANQGSEA. The CDR3 covers 12 residues. CDR3 nucleotides: TGCAGCGTTGCTAAGGACAAGGACGAGCAGTACTTC. This codes for CSVAKDKDEQYF.

The chain has TRBV7-6 and TRBJ2-5; 10 bases map to TRBD1. The CDR3 spans 16 residues. Trimming took 0 bases from V and 5 from J; bases not matched to a gene: 6. The V gene's germline CDR1 is SGHVS and CDR2 FNYEAQ. CDR3: CASSLAGTGVRETQYF. The DNA of the CDR3 is TGTGCCAGCAGCTTAGCCGGGACAGGGGTTCGGGAGACCCAGTACTTC.